This TCR beta chain was obtained from a study of CD8+ T cells in alopecia areata. The CDR3 is 12 residues long. V was clipped by 5 bases and J by 5 bases, with 11 bases between them. The germline CDR1 and CDR2 sequences are SQVTM and ANQGSEA. It was cDNA, reverse transcribed from extracted RNA, that served as the sequencing template. Libraries were prepared by immunoSEQ multiplex PCR; TCRdb keeps only in-frame clonotypes and omits some of them. The table shows roughly 180,000 clones, with roughly 59% occurring only once. Sequencing was performed on CD4+ T cells sorted from blood, taken at week 0. The TCR was taken from a human donor with alopecia areata. The J gene is TRBJ2-3, the V gene TRBV29-1, with D maybe TRBD2 (6 bases). The CDR3 DNA follows: TGCAGCGTTTCGGAGGGAAAAGATACGCAGTATTTT. It is translated as CSVSEGKDTQYF.